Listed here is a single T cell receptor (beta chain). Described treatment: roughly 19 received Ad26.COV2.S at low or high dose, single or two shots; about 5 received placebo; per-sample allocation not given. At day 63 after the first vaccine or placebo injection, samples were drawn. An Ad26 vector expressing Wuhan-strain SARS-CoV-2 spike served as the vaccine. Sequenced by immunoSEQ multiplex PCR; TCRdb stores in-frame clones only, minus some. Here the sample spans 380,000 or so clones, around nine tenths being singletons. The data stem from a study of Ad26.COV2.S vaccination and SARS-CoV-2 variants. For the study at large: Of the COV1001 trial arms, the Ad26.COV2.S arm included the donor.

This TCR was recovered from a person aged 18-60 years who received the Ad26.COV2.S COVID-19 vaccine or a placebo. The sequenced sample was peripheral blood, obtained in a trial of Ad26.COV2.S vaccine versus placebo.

In nucleotides, the CDR3 is TGTGCCAGCAATCGAGACACAGGCAATCAGCCCCAGCATTTT. Translating it yields CASNRDTGNQPQHF. The V call is TRBV6-5, the J call TRBJ1-5, with D unresolved. Trimming stripped 7 bases from V and 2 bases from J, with 12 bases between. This CDR3 spans 14 amino acids. Germline V gene lookup returns CDR1 MNHEY and CDR2 SVGAGI.